This TCR beta chain was captured by sequencing in a study of T-cell memory formation after mild COVID-19. Study conclusions and caveats: Later expanders leaned CD4+, whereas clones that contracted between day 15 and 85 were balanced CD4/CD8. Some SARS-CoV-2-responding clones were already detected in memory before infection. Contracting clones localized mainly to CM and EM when CD4+ and mainly to EMRA when CD8+.

This clonotype has more than one count but fewer than ten. Its antigen is as yet unknown. Looked up from germline, CDR1 is SGDLS and CDR2 is YYNGEE. V was clipped by 4 bases and J by 4 bases, with 11 bases between them. The CDR3 spans 13 residues. TCRdb re-derived calls from the 5' RACE reads in MiXCR, one entry per CDR3 protein. The sample records about 110,000 distinct CDR3 sequences, about 15% being singletons. The V gene is TRBV9, the J gene TRBJ1-2; D is undetermined. The TCR originated in an adult woman who had mild COVID-19 (a few samples of this study predate the infection). Cell type and time point are not known. The sample taken for sequencing was PBMCs or a T cell subset sorted from them (not recorded which). As DNA, the CDR3 is TGTGCCAGCAGCCCGGGGAGGTCCTATGGCTACACCTTC. Residues: CASSPGRSYGYTF. The entire variable domain, with the rest obtained from reference TRBV9 and TRBJ1-2, is as follows: DSGVTQTPKHLITATGQRVTLRCSPRSGDLSVYWYQQSLDQGLQFLIQYYNGEERAKGNILERFSAQQFPDLHSELNLSSLELGDSALYFCASSPGRSYGYTFGSGTRLTVV.